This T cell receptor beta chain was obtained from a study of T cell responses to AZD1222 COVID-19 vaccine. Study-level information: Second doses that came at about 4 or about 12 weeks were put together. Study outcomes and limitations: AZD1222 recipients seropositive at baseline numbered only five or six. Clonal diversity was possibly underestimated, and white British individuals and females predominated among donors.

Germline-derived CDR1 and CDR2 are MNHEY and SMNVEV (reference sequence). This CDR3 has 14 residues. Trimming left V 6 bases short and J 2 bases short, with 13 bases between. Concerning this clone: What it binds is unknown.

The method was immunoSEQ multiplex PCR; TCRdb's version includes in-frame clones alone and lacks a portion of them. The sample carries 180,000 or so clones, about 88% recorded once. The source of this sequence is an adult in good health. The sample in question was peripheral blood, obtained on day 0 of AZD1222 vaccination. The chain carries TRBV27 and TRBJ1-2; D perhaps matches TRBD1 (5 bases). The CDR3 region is CASRGIGANYGYTF. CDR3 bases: TGTGCCAGCAGAGGGATCGGGGCCAACTATGGCTACACCTTC.